This T cell receptor (beta chain) was recorded in a study of blood T cell repertoires in COVID-19. Study-level information: The samples span acute and convalescent COVID-19 from the United States, Italy and Spain. From T cells, B-cell-depleted T cells, or PBMCs came the material, which was cDNA or gDNA.

In the original processing: Counts of nucleated cells, estimated from reference gene primer amplification, were obtained. TCRdb keeps only in-frame clones here, not all; method: immunoSEQ multiplex PCR. V and J calls and clone size are those listed in that table; D and trimming were worked out from the DNA. The sample shows almost 100,000 clones, around nine tenths of them seen only once. V gave up 5 bases and J gave up 6 bases, with 11 bases separating them. This CDR3 has 12 amino acids. V gene TRBV12-3 or TRBV12-4 combines with J gene TRBJ2-7; tentatively, D is TRBD1 (5 bases). Sequenced: peripheral blood. This receptor was obtained from a man in his fifties or sixties with acute or convalescent COVID-19. CDR3 DNA: TGTGCCAGCAGTCCACAGGATTTCGAGCAGTACTTC. It is translated as CASSPQDFEQYF.